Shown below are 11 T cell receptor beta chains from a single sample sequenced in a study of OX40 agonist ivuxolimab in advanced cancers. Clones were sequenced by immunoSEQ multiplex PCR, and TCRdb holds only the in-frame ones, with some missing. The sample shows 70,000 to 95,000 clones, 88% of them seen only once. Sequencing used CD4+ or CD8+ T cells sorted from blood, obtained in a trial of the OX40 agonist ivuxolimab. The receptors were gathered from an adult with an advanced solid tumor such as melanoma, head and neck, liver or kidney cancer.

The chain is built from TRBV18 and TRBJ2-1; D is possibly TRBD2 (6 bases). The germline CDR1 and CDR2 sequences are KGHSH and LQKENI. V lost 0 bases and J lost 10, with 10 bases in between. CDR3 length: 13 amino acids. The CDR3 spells CASSPPMAGEQFF. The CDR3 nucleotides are TGTGCCAGCTCACCACCAATGGCGGGGGAGCAGTTCTTC. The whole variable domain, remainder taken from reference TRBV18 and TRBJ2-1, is NAGVMQNPRHLVRRRGQEARLRCSPMKGHSHVYWYRQLPEEGLKFMVYLQKENIIDESGMPKERFSAEFPKEGPSILRIQQVVRGDSAAYFCASSPPMAGEQFFGPGTRLTVL.

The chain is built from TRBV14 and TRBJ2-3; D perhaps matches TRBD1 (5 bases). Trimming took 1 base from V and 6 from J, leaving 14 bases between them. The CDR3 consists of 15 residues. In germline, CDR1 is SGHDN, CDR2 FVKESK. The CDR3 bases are TGTGCCAGCAGCCAAGCGTGGCAGGGCTTGGATACGCAGTATTTT. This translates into CASSQAWQGLDTQYF.

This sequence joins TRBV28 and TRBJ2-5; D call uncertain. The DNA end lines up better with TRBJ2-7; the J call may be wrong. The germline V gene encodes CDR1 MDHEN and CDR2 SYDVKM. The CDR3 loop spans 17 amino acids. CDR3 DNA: TGTGCCAGCAGTTTCCCCCCCGCGAACCGTCTCTCCTACGAGCAGTACTTC. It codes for CASSFPPANRLSYEQYF.

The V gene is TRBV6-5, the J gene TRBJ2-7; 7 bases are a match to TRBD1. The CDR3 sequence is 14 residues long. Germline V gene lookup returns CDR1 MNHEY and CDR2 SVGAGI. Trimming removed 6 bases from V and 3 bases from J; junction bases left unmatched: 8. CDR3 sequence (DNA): TGTGCCAGCAGCCCCGGGACAGCGATCTACGAGCAGTACTTC. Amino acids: CASSPGTAIYEQYF.

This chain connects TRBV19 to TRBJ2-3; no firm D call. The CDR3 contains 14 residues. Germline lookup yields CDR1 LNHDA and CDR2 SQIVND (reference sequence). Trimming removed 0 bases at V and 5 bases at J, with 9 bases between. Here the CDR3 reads CASSIDLRGDTQYF. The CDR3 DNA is TGTGCCAGTAGTATAGATCTGAGAGGAGATACGCAGTATTTT.

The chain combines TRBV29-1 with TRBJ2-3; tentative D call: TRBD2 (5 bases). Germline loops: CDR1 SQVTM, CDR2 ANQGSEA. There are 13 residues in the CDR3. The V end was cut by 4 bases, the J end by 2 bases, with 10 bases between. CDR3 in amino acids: CSVVRDTTDTQYF. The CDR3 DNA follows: TGCAGCGTTGTTCGGGATACCACAGATACGCAGTATTTT.

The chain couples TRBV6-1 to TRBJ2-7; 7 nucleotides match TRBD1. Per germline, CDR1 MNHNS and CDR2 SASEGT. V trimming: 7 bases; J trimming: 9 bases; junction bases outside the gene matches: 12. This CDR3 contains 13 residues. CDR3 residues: CASTSLQGPGQYF. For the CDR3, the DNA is TGTGCCAGCACCTCGTTACAGGGGCCTGGGCAGTACTTC.

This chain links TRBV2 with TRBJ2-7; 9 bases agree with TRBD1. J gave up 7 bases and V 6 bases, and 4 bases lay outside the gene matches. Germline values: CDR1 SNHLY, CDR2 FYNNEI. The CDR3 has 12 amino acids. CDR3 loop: CASSPGTGEQYF. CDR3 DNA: TGTGCCAGCAGCCCCGGGACAGGGGAGCAGTACTTC.

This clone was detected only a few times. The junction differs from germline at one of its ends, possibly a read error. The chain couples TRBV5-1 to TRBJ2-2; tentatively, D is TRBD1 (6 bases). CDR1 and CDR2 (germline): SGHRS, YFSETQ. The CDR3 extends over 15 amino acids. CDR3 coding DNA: TGCGCCAGCAGCTGGAAACAGGGTTGGAACCGGGGAGCTGTTTTT. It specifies CASSWKQGWNRGAVF.

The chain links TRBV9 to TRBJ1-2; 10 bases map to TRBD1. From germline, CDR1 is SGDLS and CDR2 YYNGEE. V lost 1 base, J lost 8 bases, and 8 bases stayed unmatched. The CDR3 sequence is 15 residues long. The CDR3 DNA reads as TGTGCCAGCAGCGTAACTGGGACAGGGGTACTCGGCTACACCTTC. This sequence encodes CASSVTGTGVLGYTF.

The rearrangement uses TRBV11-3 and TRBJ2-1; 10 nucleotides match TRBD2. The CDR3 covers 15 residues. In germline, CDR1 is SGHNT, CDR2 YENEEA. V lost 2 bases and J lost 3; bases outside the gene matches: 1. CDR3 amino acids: CASSLTSGNYNEQFF. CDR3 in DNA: TGTGCCAGCAGCTTAACTAGCGGGAACTACAATGAGCAGTTCTTC.